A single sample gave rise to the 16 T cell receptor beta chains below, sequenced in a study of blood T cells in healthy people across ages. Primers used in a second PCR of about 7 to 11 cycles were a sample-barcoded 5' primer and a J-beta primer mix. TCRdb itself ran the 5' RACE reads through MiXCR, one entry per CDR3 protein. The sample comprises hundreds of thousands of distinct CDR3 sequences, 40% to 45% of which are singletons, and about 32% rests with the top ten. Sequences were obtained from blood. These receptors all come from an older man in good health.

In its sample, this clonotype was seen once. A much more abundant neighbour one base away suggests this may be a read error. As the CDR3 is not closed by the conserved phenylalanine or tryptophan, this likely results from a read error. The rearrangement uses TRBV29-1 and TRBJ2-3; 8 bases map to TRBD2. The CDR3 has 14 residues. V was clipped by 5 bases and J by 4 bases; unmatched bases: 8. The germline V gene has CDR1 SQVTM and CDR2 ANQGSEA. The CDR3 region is CSVHFGGVADTQYV. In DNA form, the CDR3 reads TGCAGCGTTCACTTCGGGGGGGTGGCAGATACGCAGTATGTT.

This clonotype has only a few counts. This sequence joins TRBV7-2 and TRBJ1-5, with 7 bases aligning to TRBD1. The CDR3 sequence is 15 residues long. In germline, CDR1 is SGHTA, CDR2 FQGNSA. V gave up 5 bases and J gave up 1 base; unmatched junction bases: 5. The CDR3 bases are TGTGCCAGCAGCGACCAGGGGGTAAGCAATCAGCCCCAGCATTTT. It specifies CASSDQGVSNQPQHF.

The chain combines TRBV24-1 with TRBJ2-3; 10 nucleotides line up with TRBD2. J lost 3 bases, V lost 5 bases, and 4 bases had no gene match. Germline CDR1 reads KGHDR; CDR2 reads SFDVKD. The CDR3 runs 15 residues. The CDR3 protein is CATSASSGGTDTQYF. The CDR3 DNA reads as TGTGCCACCAGTGCTTCTAGCGGGGGAACAGATACGCAGTATTTT.

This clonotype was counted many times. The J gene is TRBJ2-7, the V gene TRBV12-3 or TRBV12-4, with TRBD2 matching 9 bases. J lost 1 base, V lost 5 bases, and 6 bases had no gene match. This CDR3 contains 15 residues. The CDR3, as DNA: TGTGCCAGCAGTCCTCTAGCGGGGCTGTCCTACGAGCAGTACTTC. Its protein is CASSPLAGLSYEQYF.

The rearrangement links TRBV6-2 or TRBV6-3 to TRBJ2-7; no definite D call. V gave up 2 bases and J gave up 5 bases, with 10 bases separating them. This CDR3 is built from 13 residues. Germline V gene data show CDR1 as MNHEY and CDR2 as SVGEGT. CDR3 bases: TGTGCCAGCAGTTACCCACTGACCGACGAGCAGTACTTC. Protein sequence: CASSYPLTDEQYF.

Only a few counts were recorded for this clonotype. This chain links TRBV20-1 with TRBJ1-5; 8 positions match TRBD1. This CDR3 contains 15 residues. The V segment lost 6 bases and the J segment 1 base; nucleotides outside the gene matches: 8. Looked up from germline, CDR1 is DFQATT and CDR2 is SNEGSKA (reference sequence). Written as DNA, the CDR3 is TGCAGTGCCGCGTCCGGACAGGGCAGCAATCAGCCCCAGCATTTT. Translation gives CSAASGQGSNQPQHF.

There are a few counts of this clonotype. This CDR3 is CASSLQYGKAETQYF. DNA of the CDR3: TGTGCCAGCAGTTTACAGTACGGGAAAGCGGAGACCCAGTACTTC. The chain carries TRBV12-3 or TRBV12-4 and TRBJ2-5, with D tentatively TRBD2 (5 bases). Trimming left V 2 bases short and J 5 bases short, with 15 bases between. This CDR3 is built from 15 residues.

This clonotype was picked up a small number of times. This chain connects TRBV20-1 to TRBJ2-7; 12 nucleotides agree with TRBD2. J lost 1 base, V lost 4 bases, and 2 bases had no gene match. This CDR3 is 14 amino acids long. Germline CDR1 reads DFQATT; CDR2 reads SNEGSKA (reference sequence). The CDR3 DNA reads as TGCAGTGCTAAGACTAGCGGGGGTTCCTACGAGCAGTACTTC. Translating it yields CSAKTSGGSYEQYF.

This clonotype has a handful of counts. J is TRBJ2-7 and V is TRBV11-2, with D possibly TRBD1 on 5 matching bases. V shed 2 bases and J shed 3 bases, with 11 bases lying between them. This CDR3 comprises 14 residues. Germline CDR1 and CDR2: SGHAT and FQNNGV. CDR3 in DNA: TGTGCCAGCAGCTTACGAATTCAGGGCTACGAGCAGTACTTC. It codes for CASSLRIQGYEQYF.

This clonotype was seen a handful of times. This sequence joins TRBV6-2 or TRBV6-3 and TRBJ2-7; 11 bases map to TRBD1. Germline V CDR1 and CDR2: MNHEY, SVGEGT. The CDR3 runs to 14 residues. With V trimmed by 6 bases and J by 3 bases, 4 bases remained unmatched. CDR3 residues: CASRDRGQDYEQYF. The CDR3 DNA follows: TGTGCCAGCAGGGACAGGGGGCAAGACTACGAGCAGTACTTC.

CDR3 protein: CASSYSRGAGELFF. DNA of the CDR3: TGTGCCAGCAGTTACTCGAGGGGGGCCGGGGAGCTGTTTTTT. The V and J genes are TRBV6-5 and TRBJ2-2, with D perhaps TRBD1 or TRBD2 (6 bases each). There are 14 residues in the CDR3. Germline loops: CDR1 MNHEY, CDR2 SVGAGI. Trimming removed 0 bases from V and 6 bases from J, with 8 bases in between.

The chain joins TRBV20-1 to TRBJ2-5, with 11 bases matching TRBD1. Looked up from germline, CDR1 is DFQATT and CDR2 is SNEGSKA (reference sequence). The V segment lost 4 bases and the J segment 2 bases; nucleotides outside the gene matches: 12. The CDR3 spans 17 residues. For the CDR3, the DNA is TGCAGTGCTAACTCCGGGACAGGGGGAGGGGGACAAGAGACCCAGTACTTC. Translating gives CSANSGTGGGGQETQYF.

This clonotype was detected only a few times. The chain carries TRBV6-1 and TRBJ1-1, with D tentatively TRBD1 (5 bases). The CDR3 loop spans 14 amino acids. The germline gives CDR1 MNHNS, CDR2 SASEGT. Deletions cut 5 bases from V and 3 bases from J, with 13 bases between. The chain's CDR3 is CASSPRTGDTEAFF. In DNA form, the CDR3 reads TGTGCCAGCAGTCCTCGGACGGGGGACACTGAAGCTTTCTTT.

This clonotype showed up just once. The CDR3 DNA is TGCAGTGCCCAAAGCGAGGGCCAAGCAAATTCACCCCTCCACTTT. As protein: CSAQSEGQANSPLHF. The chain recombines TRBV20-1 with TRBJ1-6; D gene unclear. This CDR3 is 15 amino acids long. Germline CDR1 reads DFQATT; CDR2 reads SNEGSKA (reference sequence). The germline V and J ends were trimmed by 6 bases and 7 bases, with 19 bases remaining between them.

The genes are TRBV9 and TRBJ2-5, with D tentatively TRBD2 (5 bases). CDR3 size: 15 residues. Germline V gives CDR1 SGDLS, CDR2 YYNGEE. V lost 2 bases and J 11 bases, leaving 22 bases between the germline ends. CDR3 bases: TGTGCCAGCAGCGTGAGGGAGCTGCTTTTCGATGAGCAGTACTTC. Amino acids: CASSVRELLFDEQYF. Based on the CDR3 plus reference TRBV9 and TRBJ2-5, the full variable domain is DSGVTQTPKHLITATGQRVTLRCSPRSGDLSVYWYQQSLDQGLQFLIQYYNGEERAKGNILERFSAQQFPDLHSELNLSSLELGDSALYFCASSVRELLFDEQYFGPGTRLLVL.

The CDR3: CATSALAGGSYEQYF. The DNA of the CDR3 is TGTGCCACCAGTGCATTAGCGGGAGGAAGTTACGAGCAGTACTTC. The V call is TRBV24-1, the J call TRBJ2-7, with 10 bases fitting TRBD2. V gave up 5 bases and J gave up 4 bases; unmatched junction bases: 7. The germline gives CDR1 KGHDR, CDR2 SFDVKD. This CDR3 comprises 15 residues.